Reported below is one TCR beta chain. The antigen remains undetermined. This entry comes from a study of T cell responses to AZD1222 COVID-19 vaccine. Whole-study results and caveats: Rises in breadth and depth of Spike-specific TCRs came after two AZD1222 doses. No day 14 peak samples; only post-peak repertoires were characterized.

The CDR3 has 12 amino acids. V shed 4 bases and J shed 3 bases, with 8 bases lying between them. Germline assignment: CDR1 GTSNPN and CDR2 SVGIG (reference sequence). Using immunoSEQ multiplex PCR, the repertoire was profiled, and TCRdb retains in-frame clones only, with some absent. The table shows around 140,000 clones, with 85% to 95% occurring only once. V usage is TRBV30 and J usage is TRBJ2-3, with no clear D. The sequenced sample was peripheral blood, obtained on day 0 of MenACWY control vaccination. The sequence derives from an adult in good health. The CDR3 coding sequence is TGTGCCTGGAATATAGGAACAGATACGCAGTATTTT. Amino acids: CAWNIGTDTQYF.